This TCR beta chain came from a study of blood T cell repertoires in COVID-19. Libraries were prepared by immunoSEQ multiplex PCR; TCRdb keeps only in-frame clonotypes and omits some of them. The sample shows a few hundred thousand clones, 80% to 90% of them seen only once. With V trimmed by 1 base and J by 8 bases, 8 bases remained unmatched. This CDR3 is built from 15 residues. Per germline, CDR1 SGHAT and CDR2 FQNNGV. Cohort assignment relied on participant-reported clinical history. The chain is built from TRBV11-2 and TRBJ1-2, with TRBD1 identical over 9 bases. Sequences were obtained from PBMCs or T cells enriched from blood (not recorded which). The clonotype originates from a man younger than 35 who had recovered from COVID-19. The CDR3 sequence is CASSLVTGGSRGYTF. In DNA form, the CDR3 reads TGTGCCAGCAGCTTAGTTACAGGGGGCAGTCGGGGCTACACCTTC.